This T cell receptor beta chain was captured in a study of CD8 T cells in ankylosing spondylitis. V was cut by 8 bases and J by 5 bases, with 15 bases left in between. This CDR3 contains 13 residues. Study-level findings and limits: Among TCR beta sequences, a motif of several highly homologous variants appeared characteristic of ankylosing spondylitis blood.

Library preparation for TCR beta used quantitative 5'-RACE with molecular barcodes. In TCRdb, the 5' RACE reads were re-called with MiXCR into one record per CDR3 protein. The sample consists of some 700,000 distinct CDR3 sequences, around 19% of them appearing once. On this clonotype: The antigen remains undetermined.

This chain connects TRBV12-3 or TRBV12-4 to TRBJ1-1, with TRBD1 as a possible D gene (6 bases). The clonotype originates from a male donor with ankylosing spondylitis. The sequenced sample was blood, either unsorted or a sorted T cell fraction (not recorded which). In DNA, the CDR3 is TGTGCCAGCGGCCCTGGACAGAGTACTGAAGCTTTCTTT. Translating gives CASGPGQSTEAFF.